Listed below are T cell receptor beta chains from one sample, sequenced in a study of shared clonotypes between healthy human individuals. Some clones are missing from TCRdb's copy, which holds only in-frame ones; the method was immunoSEQ multiplex PCR. The profile covers millions of clones, with around 95% appearing a single time and 0.1% to 0.15% taken by the ten largest. Specimen: naive CD4+ T cells sorted from blood. These receptors were taken from a man younger than 30 in good health. CDR3s include the opening cysteine and the closing phenylalanine or tryptophan. The order of the fields is J gene, V gene, D gene, CDR3 protein, CDR3 DNA. A D gene is named only where the DNA matches it firmly.

TRBJ2-1 | TRBV25-1 | . | CASSEIDRLVYNEQFF | TGTGCCAGCAGTGAAATCGACAGATTGGTCTACAATGAGCAGTTCTTC
TRBJ1-2 | TRBV18 | TRBD1 | CASSPSGTGGFTF | TGTGCCAGCTCACCGAGCGGGACAGGGGGCTTCACCTTC
TRBJ1-2 | TRBV2 | . | CASSAENPYGYTF | TGTGCCAGCAGTGCGGAGAACCCCTATGGCTACACCTTC
TRBJ2-5 | TRBV5-1 | . | CASSLQGAETQYF | TGCGCCAGCAGCTTGCAGGGCGCGGAGACCCAGTACTTC
TRBJ2-1 | TRBV2 | TRBD2 | CASLPGLAVNEQFF | TGTGCCAGCCTCCCGGGACTAGCTGTAAATGAGCAGTTCTTC
TRBJ2-2 | TRBV10-1 | . | CASAEGNTGELFF | TGCGCCAGCGCCGAAGGGAACACCGGGGAGCTGTTTTTT
TRBJ1-5 | TRBV6-1 | . | CASRYGLQPQHF | TGTGCCAGCAGGTACGGATTGCAGCCCCAGCATTTT
TRBJ1-4 | TRBV4-3 | . | CASSQGLTMEKLFF | TGCGCCAGCAGCCAAGGTCTCACTATGGAAAAACTGTTTTTT
TRBJ2-5 | TRBV5-8 | TRBD1 | CASSPERGQQETQYF | TGTGCCAGCAGCCCGGAAAGGGGACAGCAAGAGACCCAGTACTTC
TRBJ2-2 | TRBV2 | . | CASRAQLTGELFF | TGTGCCAGCAGGGCACAGCTCACCGGGGAGCTGTTTTTT
TRBJ1-2 | TRBV7-9 | TRBD1 | CASSLWPGGQGASGYTF | TGTGCCAGCAGCTTATGGCCCGGGGGACAGGGGGCGAGTGGCTACACCTTC